The 4 T cell receptor beta chains below come from one sample, sequenced in a study of shared clonotypes between healthy human individuals. Here immunoSEQ multiplex PCR was the method, and the copy in TCRdb shows in-frame clones only, minus some. The data contain roughly 2.4 million clones, around 95% of them singletons. The specimen sequenced was naive CD4+ T cells sorted from blood. Subset noted: CD45RA+ positively selected. Every receptor here comes from a man aged 18-30 years in good health.

The table lists this clone with a count of one. The rearrangement joins TRBV5-4 to TRBJ2-1; unclear D gene. The CDR3 length is 15 residues. Germline V gene sequence: CDR1 SGHNT, CDR2 YYREEE (reference sequence). V was shortened by 5 bases and J by 4 bases, with 16 bases between the two germline ends. The CDR3 region has the DNA TGTGCCAGCAGTTCTCGCGAGCCCAAGTACAATGAGCAGTTCTTC. As protein: CASSSREPKYNEQFF.

V usage is TRBV27 and J usage is TRBJ2-7, with a tentative D call TRBD1 (6 bases). The CDR3 is 14 amino acids. Germline loops: CDR1 MNHEY, CDR2 SMNVEV (reference sequence). Trimming took 5 bases from V and 2 from J, leaving 13 bases between them. DNA of the CDR3: TGTGCCAGCAGTCCCCCAGGGGTGGCCTACGAGCAGTACTTC. As protein: CASSPPGVAYEQYF.

V and J are TRBV6-4 and TRBJ2-1, with a weak D call TRBD2 (7 bases). Germline V lookup: CDR1 MRHNA, CDR2 SNTAGT. The CDR3 consists of 14 residues. Trimming pared 4 bases from V and 8 bases from J, leaving 15 bases between. CDR3 nucleotide sequence: TGTGCCAGCAGTGGGGGGGGCCCGAGCGATGAGCAGTTCTTC. It specifies CASSGGGPSDEQFF.

V usage is TRBV5-1 and J usage is TRBJ1-2; D gene uncertain. The germline V gene encodes CDR1 SGHRS and CDR2 YFSETQ. The length of the CDR3 is 12 residues. Trimming left V 8 bases short and J 2 bases short, with 10 bases between. In DNA, the CDR3 is TGCGCCAGTTCGGACGGAAACTATGGCTACACCTTC. It encodes CASSDGNYGYTF.